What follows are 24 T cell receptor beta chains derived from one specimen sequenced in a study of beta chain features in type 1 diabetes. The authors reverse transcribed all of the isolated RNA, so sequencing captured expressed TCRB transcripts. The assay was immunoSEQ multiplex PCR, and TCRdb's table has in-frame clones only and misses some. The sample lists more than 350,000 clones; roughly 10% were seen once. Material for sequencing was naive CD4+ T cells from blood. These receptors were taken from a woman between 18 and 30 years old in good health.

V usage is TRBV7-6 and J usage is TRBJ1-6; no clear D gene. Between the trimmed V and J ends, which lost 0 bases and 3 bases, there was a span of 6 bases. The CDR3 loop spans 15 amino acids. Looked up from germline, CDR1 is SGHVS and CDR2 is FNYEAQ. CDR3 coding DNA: TGTGCCAGCAGCTTAGCAGGAAACTATAATTCACCCCTCCACTTT. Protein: CASSLAGNYNSPLHF.

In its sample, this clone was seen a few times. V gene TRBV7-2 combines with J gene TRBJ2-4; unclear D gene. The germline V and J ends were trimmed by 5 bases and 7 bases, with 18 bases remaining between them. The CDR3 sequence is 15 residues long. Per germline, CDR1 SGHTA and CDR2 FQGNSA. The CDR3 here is CASSPSPGLGNIQYF. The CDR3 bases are TGTGCCAGCAGCCCTTCCCCGGGTCTGGGGAACATTCAGTACTTC.

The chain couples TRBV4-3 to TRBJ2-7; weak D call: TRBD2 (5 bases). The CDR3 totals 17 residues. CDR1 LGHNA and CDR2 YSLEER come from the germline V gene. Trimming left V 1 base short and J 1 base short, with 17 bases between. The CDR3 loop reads CASSQAPGSPGSYEQYF. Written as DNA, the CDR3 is TGCGCCAGCAGCCAAGCTCCGGGGAGTCCGGGTTCCTACGAGCAGTACTTC.

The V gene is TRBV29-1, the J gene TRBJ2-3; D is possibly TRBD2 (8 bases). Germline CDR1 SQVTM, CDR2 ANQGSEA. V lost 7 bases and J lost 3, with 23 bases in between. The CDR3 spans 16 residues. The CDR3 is CSAEIQGGGGTDTQYF. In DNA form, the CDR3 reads TGCAGCGCTGAGATCCAGGGGGGCGGGGGGACAGATACGCAGTATTTT.

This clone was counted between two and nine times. The CDR3 region has the DNA TGTGCCACCAGTTTACCAATAACGACAGGGAAGAGATCCTACGAGCAGTACGTC. Translated, it gives CATSLPITTGKRSYEQYV. J is TRBJ2-7 and V is TRBV28, with TRBD1 matching over 7 bases. The germline CDR1 and CDR2 sequences are MDHEN and SYDVKM. The CDR3 is made up of 18 amino acids.

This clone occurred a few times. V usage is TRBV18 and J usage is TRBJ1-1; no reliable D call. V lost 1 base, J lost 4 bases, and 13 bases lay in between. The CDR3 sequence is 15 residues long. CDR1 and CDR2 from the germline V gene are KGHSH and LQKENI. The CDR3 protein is CASSPRTTSGTEAFF. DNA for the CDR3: TGTGCCAGCTCACCACGGACTACCTCGGGCACTGAAGCTTTCTTT.

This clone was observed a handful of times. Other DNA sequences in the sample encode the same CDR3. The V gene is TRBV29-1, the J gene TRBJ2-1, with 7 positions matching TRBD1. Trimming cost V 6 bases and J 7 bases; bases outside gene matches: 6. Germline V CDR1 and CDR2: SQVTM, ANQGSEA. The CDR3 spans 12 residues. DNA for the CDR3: TGCAGCGTGAGGGGGCTCGCGAATGAGCAGTTCTTC. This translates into CSVRGLANEQFF.

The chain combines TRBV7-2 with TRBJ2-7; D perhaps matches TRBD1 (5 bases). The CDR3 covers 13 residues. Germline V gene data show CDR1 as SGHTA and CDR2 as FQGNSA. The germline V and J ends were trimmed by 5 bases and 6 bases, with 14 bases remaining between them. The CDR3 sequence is CASSIRQGGEQYV. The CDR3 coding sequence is TGTGCCAGCAGCATCCGCCAGGGCGGCGAGCAGTACGTC.

The CDR3 protein is CASSARLDLDNEQFF. The DNA of the CDR3 is TGTGCCAGCAGCGCTAGACTAGACCTAGACAATGAGCAGTTCTTC. The chain combines TRBV7-6 with TRBJ2-1, with D tentatively TRBD2 (6 bases). With 5 bases removed from V and 5 bases from J, the gap between germline ends came to 16 bases. Germline V lookup: CDR1 SGHVS, CDR2 FNYEAQ. The CDR3 consists of 15 residues.

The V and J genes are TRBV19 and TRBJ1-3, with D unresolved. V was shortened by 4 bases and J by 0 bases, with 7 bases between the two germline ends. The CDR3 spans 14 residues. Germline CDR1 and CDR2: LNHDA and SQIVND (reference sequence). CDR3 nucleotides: TGTGCCAGTAGTAACACCGGCTCTGGAAACACCATATATTTT. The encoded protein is CASSNTGSGNTIYF.

CDR3 region: CSVRRGNEEQFF. CDR3 in DNA: TGCAGCGTTAGGCGGGGGAACGAAGAGCAGTTCTTC. The rearrangement uses TRBV29-1 and TRBJ2-1; 7 bases match TRBD2. Germline V lookup: CDR1 SQVTM, CDR2 ANQGSEA. The length of the CDR3 is 12 residues. V trimming: 5 bases; J trimming: 10 bases; junction bases outside the gene matches: 8.

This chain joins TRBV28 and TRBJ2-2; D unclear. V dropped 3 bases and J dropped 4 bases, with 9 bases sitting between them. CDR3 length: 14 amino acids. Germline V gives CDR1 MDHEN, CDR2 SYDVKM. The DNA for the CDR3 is TGTGCCAGCAGTTTCCCGGGCCGCACCGGGGAGCTGTTTTTT. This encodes CASSFPGRTGELFF.

The chain's CDR3 is CASSLEDRNYEQYV. The DNA of the CDR3 is TGTGCCAGCAGCTTAGAAGACAGGAACTACGAGCAGTACGTC. This sequence joins TRBV7-2 and TRBJ2-7; D is perhaps TRBD1 (6 bases). The CDR3 covers 14 residues. CDR1 SGHTA and CDR2 FQGNSA come from the germline V gene. Trimming shortened V by 1 base and J by 3 bases, and 10 bases separated the two germline ends.

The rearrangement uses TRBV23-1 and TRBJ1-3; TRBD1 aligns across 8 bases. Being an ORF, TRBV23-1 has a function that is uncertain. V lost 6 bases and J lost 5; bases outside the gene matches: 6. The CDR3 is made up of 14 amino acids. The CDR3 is CASSLGQGRNTIYF. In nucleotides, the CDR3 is TGCGCCAGCAGCCTCGGACAGGGAAGAAACACCATATATTTT.

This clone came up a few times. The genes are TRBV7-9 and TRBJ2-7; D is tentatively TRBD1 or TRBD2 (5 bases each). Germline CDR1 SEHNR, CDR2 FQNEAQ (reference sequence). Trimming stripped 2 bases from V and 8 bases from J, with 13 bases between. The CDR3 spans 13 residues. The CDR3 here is CASSLNERGKQYF. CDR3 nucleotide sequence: TGTGCCAGCAGCTTAAATGAGAGGGGCAAGCAGTACTTC.

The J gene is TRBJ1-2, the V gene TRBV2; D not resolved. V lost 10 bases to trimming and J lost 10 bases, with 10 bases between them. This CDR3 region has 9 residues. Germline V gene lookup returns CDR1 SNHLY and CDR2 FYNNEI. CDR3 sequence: CAIQDNYTF. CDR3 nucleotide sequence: TGTGCCATCCAGGATAACTACACCTTC.

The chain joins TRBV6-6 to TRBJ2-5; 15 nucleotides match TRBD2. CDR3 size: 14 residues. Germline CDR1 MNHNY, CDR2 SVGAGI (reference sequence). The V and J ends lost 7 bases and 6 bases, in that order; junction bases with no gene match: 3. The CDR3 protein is CASTGLAGGQTQYF. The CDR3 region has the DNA TGTGCCAGCACGGGACTAGCGGGGGGACAGACCCAGTACTTC.

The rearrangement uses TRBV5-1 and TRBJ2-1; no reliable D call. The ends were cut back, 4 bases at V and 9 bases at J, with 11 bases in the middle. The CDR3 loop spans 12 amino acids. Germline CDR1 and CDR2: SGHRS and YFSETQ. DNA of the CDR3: TGCGCCAGCAGCACACAGCTTTCTGAGCAGTTCTTC. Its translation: CASSTQLSEQFF. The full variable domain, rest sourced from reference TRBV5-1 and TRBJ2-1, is KAGVTQTPRYLIKTRGQQVTLSCSPISGHRSVSWYQQTPGQGLQFLFEYFSETQRNKGNFPGRFSGRQFSNSRSEMNVSTLELGDSALYLCASSTQLSEQFFGPGTRLTVL.

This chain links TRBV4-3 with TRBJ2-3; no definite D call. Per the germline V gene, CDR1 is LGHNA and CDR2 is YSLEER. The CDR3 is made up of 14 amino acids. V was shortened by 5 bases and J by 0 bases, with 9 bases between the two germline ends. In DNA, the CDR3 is TGCGCCAGCAGCAGAAGGTTAAGCACAGATACGCAGTATTTT. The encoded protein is CASSRRLSTDTQYF.

The CDR3 DNA is TGCGCCAGCACTCTCGGGGTTCAAGAGACCCAGTACTTC. Encoded protein: CASTLGVQETQYF. The chain combines TRBV5-1 with TRBJ2-5, with D perhaps TRBD2 (5 bases). This CDR3 contains 13 residues. The V and J ends lost 6 bases and 2 bases respectively, with 11 bases between them. Germline V gene sequence: CDR1 SGHRS, CDR2 YFSETQ.

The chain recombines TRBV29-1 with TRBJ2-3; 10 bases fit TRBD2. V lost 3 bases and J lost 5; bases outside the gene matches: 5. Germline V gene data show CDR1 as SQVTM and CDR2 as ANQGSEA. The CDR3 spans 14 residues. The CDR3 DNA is TGCAGCGTTGATTTGGCTAGCGGGGGAGATACGCAGTATTTT. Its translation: CSVDLASGGDTQYF.

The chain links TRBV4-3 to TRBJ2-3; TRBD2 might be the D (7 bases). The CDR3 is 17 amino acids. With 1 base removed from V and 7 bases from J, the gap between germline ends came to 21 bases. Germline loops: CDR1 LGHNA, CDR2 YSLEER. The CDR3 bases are TGCGCCAGCAGCCAAGGGCCTGGGGCGGGGGCCTACCATACGCAGTATTTT. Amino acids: CASSQGPGAGAYHTQYF.

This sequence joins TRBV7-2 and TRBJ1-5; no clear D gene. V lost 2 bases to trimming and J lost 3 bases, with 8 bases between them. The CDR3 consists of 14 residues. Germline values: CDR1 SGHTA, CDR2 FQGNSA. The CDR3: CASSLLGNNQPQHF. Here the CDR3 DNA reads TGTGCCAGCAGCTTACTGGGAAACAATCAGCCCCAGCATTTT.

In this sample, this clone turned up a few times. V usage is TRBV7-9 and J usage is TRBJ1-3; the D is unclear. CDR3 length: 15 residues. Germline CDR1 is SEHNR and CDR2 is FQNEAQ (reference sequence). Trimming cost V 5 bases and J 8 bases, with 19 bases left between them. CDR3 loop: CASSPMVVEGDTIYF. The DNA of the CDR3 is TGTGCCAGCAGCCCCATGGTGGTGGAGGGCGACACCATATATTTT.